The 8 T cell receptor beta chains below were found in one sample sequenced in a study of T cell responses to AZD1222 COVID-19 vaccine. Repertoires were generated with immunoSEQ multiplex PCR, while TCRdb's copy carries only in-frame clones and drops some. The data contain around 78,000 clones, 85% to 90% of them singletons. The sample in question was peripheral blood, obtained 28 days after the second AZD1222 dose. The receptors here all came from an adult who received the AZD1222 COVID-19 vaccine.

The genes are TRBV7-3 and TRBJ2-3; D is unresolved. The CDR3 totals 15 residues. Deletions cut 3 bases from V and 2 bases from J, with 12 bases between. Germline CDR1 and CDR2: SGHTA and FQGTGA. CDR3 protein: CASSFHGSSTDTQYF. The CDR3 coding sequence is TGTGCCAGCAGCTTTCATGGGTCTTCCACAGATACGCAGTATTTT.

CDR3 bases: TGTGCCAGCAGTTACCTCGGCGGGGGCCACGCCTACGAGCAGTACTTC. Translated, it gives CASSYLGGGHAYEQYF. The chain employs TRBV6-5 and TRBJ2-7, with TRBD2 as a possible D gene (7 bases). Trimming pared 2 bases from V and 2 bases from J, leaving 16 bases between. The CDR3 consists of 16 residues. Germline V CDR1 and CDR2: MNHEY, SVGAGI.

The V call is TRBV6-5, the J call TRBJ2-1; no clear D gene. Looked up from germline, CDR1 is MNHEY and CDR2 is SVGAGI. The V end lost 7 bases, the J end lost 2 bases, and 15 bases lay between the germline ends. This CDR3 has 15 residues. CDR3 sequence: CASIVGTSTYNEQFF. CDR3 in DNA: TGTGCCAGCATCGTGGGCACCTCCACCTACAATGAGCAGTTCTTC.

Written as DNA, the CDR3 is TGTGCCTGGAGTGCAGGTCTGAACACTGAAGCTTTCTTT. This sequence encodes CAWSAGLNTEAFF. The chain recombines TRBV30 with TRBJ1-1; D gene ambiguous. Germline CDR1 reads GTSNPN; CDR2 reads SVGIG (reference sequence). This CDR3 is built from 13 residues. V lost 1 base to trimming and J lost 0 bases, with 6 bases between them.

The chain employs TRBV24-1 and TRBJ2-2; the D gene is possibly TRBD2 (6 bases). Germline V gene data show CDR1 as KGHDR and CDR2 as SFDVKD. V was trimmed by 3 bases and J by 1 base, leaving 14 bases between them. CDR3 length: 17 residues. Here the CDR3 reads CATSDTVEGGNTGELFF. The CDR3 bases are TGTGCCACCAGTGATACCGTGGAGGGTGGGAACACCGGGGAGCTGTTTTTT.

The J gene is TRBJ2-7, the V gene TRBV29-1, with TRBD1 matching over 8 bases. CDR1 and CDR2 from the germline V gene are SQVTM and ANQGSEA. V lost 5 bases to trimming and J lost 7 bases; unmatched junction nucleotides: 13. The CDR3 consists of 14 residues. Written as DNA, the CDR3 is TGCAGCGTTATCGCAGGCAGGGGGCAAGGGGAGCAGTACTTC. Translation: CSVIAGRGQGEQYF.

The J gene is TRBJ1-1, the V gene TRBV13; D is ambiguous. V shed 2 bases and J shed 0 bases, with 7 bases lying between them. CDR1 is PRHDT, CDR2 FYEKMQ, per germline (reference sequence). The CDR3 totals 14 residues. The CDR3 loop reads CASSLRALNTEAFF. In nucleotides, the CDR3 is TGTGCCAGCAGCTTAAGAGCCTTGAACACTGAAGCTTTCTTT.

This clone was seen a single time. CDR3 in DNA: TGTGCCATCAGCCGACAGGAGAACACTGAAGCTTTCTTT. It yields the protein CAISRQENTEAFF. J is TRBJ1-1 and V is TRBV10-3; tentatively, D is TRBD1 (6 bases). This CDR3 has 13 amino acids. Trimming took off 6 bases at V and 1 base at J, with 9 bases between the two ends. Germline V gene data show CDR1 as ENHRY and CDR2 as SYGVKD.